What follows is one T cell receptor beta chain and its context. These data originate in a study of early T cells in non-severe SARS-CoV-2 infection. The CDR3 totals 13 residues. The germline V gene has CDR1 LGHDT and CDR2 YNNKEL (reference sequence). V lost 1 base and J lost 4, with 8 bases in between. MiXCR was run by TCRdb on the 5' RACE reads, yielding one entry per CDR3 protein. Of roughly 50,000 distinct CDR3 sequences in the sample, approximately 9.4% were seen once. The source material was whole blood. The source is an adult who was a healthcare worker with PCR-confirmed SARS-CoV-2 infection or an uninfected control (not recorded which). The chain employs TRBV3-1 and TRBJ2-7; no clear D gene. CDR3 residues: CASSQGFWYEQYF. Written as DNA, the CDR3 is TGTGCCAGCAGCCAAGGGTTTTGGTACGAGCAGTACTTC.